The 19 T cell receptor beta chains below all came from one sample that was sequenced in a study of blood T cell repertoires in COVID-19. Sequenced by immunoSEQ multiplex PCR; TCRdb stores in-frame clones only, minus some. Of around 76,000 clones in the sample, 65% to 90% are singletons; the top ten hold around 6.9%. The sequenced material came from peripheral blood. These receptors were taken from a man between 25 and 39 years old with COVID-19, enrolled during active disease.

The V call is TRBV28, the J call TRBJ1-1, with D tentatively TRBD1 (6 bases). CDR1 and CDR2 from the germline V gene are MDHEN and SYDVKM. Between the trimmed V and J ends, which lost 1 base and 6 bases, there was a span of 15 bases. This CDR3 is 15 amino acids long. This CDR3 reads CASSLYRAPAAEAFF. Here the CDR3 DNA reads TGTGCCAGCAGTTTATACAGGGCCCCGGCCGCTGAAGCTTTCTTT.

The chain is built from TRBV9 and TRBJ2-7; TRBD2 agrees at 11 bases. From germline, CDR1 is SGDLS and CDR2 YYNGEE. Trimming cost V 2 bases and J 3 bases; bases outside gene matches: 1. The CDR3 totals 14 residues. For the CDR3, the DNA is TGTGCCAGCAGCGTTACTAGCGGGAGCTACGAGCAGTACTTC. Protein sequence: CASSVTSGSYEQYF.

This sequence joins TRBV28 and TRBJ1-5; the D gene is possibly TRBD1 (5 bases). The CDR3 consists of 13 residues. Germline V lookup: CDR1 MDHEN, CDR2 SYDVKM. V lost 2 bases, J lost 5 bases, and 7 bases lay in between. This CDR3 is CASSLQGYQPQHF. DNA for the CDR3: TGTGCCAGCAGTTTACAGGGCTATCAGCCCCAGCATTTT.

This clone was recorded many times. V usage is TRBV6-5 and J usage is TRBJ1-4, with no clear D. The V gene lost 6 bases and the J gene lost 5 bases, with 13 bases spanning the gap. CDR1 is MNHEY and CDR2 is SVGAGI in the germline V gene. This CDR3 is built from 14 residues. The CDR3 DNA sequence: TGTGCCAGCAGATCCCGACCGACAAATGAAAAACTGTTTTTT. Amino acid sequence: CASRSRPTNEKLFF.

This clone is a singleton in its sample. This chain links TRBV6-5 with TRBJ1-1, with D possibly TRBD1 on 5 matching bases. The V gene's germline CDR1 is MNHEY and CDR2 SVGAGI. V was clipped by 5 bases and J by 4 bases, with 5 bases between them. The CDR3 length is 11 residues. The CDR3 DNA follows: TGTGCCAGCAGTAGGGGCACTGAAGCTTTCTTT. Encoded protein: CASSRGTEAFF.

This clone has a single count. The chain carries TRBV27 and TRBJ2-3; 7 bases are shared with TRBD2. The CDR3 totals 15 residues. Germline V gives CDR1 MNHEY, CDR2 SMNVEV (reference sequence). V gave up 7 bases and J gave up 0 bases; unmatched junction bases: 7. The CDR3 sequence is CASIPGRGSTDTQYF. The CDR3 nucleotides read TGTGCCAGCATCCCGGGGCGGGGGAGCACAGATACGCAGTATTTT.

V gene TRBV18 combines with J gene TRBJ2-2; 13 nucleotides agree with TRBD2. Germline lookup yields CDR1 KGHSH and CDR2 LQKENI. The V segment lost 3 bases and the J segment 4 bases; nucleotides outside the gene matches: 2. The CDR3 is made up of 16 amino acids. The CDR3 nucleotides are TGTGCCAGCTCACCCGGGACTAGCGGGATCACCGGGGAGCTGTTTTTT. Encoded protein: CASSPGTSGITGELFF.

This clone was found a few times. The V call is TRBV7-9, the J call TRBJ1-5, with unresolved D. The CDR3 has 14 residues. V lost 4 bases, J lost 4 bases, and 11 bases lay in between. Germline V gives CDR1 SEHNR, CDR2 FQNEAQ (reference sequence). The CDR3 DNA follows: TGTGCCAGCAGCTCCGAACGGGTAAATCAGCCCCAGCATTTT. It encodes CASSSERVNQPQHF.

CDR3 coding DNA: TGTGCCTATGGATCAGGGCCCATCGCTAATGAAAAACTGTTTTTT. Amino acid sequence: CAYGSGPIANEKLFF. The chain is built from TRBV30 and TRBJ1-4, with D possibly matching TRBD1 (5 bases). The CDR3 has 15 residues. Between the trimmed V and J ends, which lost 7 bases and 3 bases, there was a span of 18 bases. CDR1 is GTSNPN, CDR2 SVGIG, per germline (reference sequence).

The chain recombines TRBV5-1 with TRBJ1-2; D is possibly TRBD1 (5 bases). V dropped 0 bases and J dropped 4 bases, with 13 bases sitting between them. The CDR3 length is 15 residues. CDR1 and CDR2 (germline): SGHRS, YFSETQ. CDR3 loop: CASSLGTGIAYGYTF. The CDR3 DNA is TGCGCCAGCAGCTTGGGAACAGGAATTGCCTATGGCTACACCTTC.

CDR3 residues: CSGDRGGPQYF. The DNA of the CDR3 is TGCAGCGGGGACAGGGGGGGGCCCCAGTACTTC. V is TRBV29-1 and J is TRBJ2-5; 11 bases line up with TRBD1. This CDR3 has 11 amino acids. Germline-derived CDR1 and CDR2 are SQVTM and ANQGSEA. V lost 7 bases and J lost 9; bases outside the gene matches: 4.

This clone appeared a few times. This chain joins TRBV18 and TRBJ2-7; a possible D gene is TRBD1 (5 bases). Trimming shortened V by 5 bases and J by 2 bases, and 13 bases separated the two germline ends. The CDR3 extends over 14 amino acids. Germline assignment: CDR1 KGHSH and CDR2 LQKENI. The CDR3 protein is CASSSPDSAYEQYF. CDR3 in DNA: TGTGCCAGCTCATCCCCCGACAGTGCCTACGAGCAGTACTTC.

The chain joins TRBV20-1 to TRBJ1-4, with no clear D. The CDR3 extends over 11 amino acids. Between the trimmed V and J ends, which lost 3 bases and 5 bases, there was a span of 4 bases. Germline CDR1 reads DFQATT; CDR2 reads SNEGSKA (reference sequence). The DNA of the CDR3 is TGCAGTGCTAGCCTCAATGAAAAACTGTTTTTT. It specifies CSASLNEKLFF.

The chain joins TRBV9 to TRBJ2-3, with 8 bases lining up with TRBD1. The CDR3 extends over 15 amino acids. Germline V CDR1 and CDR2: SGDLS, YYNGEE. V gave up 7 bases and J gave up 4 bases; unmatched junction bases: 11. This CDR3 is CASGKQGVTPDTQYF. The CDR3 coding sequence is TGTGCCAGCGGAAAACAGGGGGTTACCCCAGATACGCAGTATTTT.

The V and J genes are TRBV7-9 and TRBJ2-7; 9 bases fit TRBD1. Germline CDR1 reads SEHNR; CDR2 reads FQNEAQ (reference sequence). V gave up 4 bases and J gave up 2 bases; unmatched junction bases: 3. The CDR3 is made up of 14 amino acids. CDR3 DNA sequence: TGTGCCAGCAGCTCCCGGGACAGGGCCTACGAGCAGTACTTC. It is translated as CASSSRDRAYEQYF.

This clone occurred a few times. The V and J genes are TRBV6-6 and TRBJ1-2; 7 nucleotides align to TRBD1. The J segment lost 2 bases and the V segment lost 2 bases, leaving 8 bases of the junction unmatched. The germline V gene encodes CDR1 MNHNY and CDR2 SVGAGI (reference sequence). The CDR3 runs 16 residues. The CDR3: CASSYVAGGGNYGYTF. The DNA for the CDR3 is TGTGCCAGCAGTTACGTGGCAGGGGGTGGCAACTATGGCTACACCTTC.

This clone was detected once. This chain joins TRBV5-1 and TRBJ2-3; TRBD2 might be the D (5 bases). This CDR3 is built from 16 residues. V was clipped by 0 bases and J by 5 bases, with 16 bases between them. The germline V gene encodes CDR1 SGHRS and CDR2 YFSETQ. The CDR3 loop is CASSLGRSGGGDTQYF. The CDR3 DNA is TGCGCCAGCAGCTTGGGACGCTCTGGTGGAGGAGATACGCAGTATTTT.

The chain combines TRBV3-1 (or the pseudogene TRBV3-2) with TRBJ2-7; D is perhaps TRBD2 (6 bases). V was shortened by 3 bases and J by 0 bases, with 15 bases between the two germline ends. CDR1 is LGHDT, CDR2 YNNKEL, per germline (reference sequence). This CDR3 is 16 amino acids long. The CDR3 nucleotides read TGTGCCAGCAGCCAGGGGGGACGCTCCAGCTCCTACGAGCAGTACTTC. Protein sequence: CASSQGGRSSSYEQYF.

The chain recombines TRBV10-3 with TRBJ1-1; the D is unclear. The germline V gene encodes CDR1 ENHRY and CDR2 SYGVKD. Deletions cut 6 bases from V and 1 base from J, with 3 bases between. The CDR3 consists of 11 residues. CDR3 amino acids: CAIRANTEAFF. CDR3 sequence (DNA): TGTGCCATCAGGGCGAACACTGAAGCTTTCTTT.